The clone carrying this T cell receptor beta chain appeared many times. Its antigen is unknown. This CDR3 contains 13 residues. V gave up 5 bases and J gave up 7 bases; unmatched junction bases: 3. In germline, CDR1 is SGHAT, CDR2 FQNNGV. The data belong to a study of Graves' ophthalmopathy and Graves' hyperthyroidism. The authors amplified TCR beta CDR3 regions from RNA transcripts. First-round RT-PCR relied on HTBI primers, and a second-round multiplex PCR came next. TCRdb analysed the multiplex PCR reads with MiXCR anew, one entry per CDR3 protein. The sample yields about 220,000 distinct CDR3 sequences, 20% to 25% seen once. Certain patients, namely those with other autoimmune diseases, uncontrolled infections, pregnancy or lactation, were excluded. Notes on the study in general: In separating ophthalmopathy from stable hyperthyroidism, a 13-signature model achieved nearly 90% sensitivity and about 80% specificity.

Material: peripheral blood. This clonotype was sampled from a woman between 45 and 60 years old with Graves' ophthalmopathy. V usage is TRBV11-2 and J usage is TRBJ2-7; 12 bases are a match to TRBD2. The CDR3 DNA follows: TGTGCCAGCAGCCTAGGACTAGCGGGGGAGCAGTACTTC. Its translation is CASSLGLAGEQYF.